Presented here are 27 T cell receptor beta chains from one specimen sequenced in a study of metastatic and nonmetastatic thyroid tumors. Using MiXCR, TCRdb re-called clones from the PCR reads. The data show fewer than 25,000 clones, about a fifth seen once. Thyroid surgery took place with no prior treatment in any patient. Sequenced material: blood. Receptors were obtained from a female donor with papillary thyroid cancer or a benign thyroid nodule (not recorded which). Some clones in this sample may be carry-over from other donors' samples.

This clone has ten or more counts. CDR3 nucleotide sequence: TGTGCCAGCAGTGTCGGGACTAGCGGGGAGACCCAGTACTTC. Protein sequence: CASSVGTSGETQYF. V and J are TRBV2 and TRBJ2-5, with 12 bases identical to TRBD2. V shed 4 bases and J 5 bases; nucleotides not matched to a gene: 2. Germline V CDR1 and CDR2: SNHLY, FYNNEI. The CDR3 covers 14 residues. Combining the CDR3 with reference TRBV2 and TRBJ2-5 gives the whole variable domain EPEVTQTPSHQVTQMGQEVILRCVPISNHLYFYWYRQILGQKVEFLVSFYNNEISEKSEIFDDQFSVERPDGSNFTLKIRSTKLEDSAMYFCASSVGTSGETQYFGPGTRLLVL.

In its sample, this clone was seen many times. The V and J genes are TRBV10-3 and TRBJ1-5; D is uncertain. Trimming removed 4 bases from V and 0 bases from J, with 22 bases in between. CDR1 and CDR2 (germline): ENHRY, SYGVKD. The length of the CDR3 is 19 residues. The CDR3 loop is CAISGAGSGLPHSNQPQHF. The CDR3 region has the DNA TGTGCCATCAGTGGGGCGGGCTCCGGTCTTCCGCATAGCAATCAGCCCCAGCATTTT.

V is TRBV7-2 and J is TRBJ1-2; D possibly corresponds to TRBD1 (5 bases). This CDR3 contains 14 residues. V lost 1 base to trimming and J lost 7 bases, with 13 bases between them. Per germline, CDR1 SGHTA and CDR2 FQGNSA. For the CDR3, the DNA is TGTGCCAGCAGCTTAGTGCCAGGGTGGAGTGGCTACACCTTC. It yields the protein CASSLVPGWSGYTF. Using reference TRBV7-2 and TRBJ1-2 for the parts outside the CDR3, the full variable domain is GAGVSQSPSNKVTEKGKDVELRCDPISGHTALYWYRQSLGQGLEFLIYFQGNSAPDKSGLPSDRFSAERTGGSVSTLTIQRTQQEDSAVYLCASSLVPGWSGYTFGSGTRLTVV.

About this clone itself: The conserved phenylalanine or tryptophan is not found at the CDR3 terminus, so this likely reflects a read error. The DNA is omitted, as the CDR3 cannot be located on it reliably, and the CDR3 follows TCRdb's listing. The rearrangement uses TRBV5-1 and TRBJ1-1; the D call of TRBD1 is as the table states it, not checked on the DNA. The CDR3 is made up of 14 amino acids, end residues included. Germline V gene data show CDR1 as SGHRS and CDR2 as YFSETQ. The CDR3 here is CASSLAGGGTEALS.

This clone came up many times. This sequence joins TRBV7-8 and TRBJ1-5, with a possible D match to TRBD1 (5 bases). Germline V gene data show CDR1 as SGHVS and CDR2 as FQNEAQ. V was cut by 3 bases and J by 0 bases, with 9 bases left in between. This CDR3 spans 15 amino acids. The CDR3 DNA sequence: TGTGCCAGCAGCTTCGGGACCGATAGCAATCAGCCCCAGCATTTT. Its protein product is CASSFGTDSNQPQHF. The whole variable domain, filled in from reference TRBV7-8 and TRBJ1-5, reads GAGVSQSPRYKVAKRGQDVALRCDPISGHVSLFWYQQALGQGPEFLTYFQNEAQLDKSGLPSDRFFAERPEGSVSTLKIQRTQQEDSAVYLCASSFGTDSNQPQHFGDGTRLSIL.

This clone has at least ten counts. J is TRBJ1-1 and V is TRBV5-1; D possibly corresponds to TRBD1 (5 bases). The CDR3 loop spans 14 amino acids. CDR1 and CDR2 (germline): SGHRS, YFSETQ. V gave up 0 bases and J gave up 4 bases, with 10 bases separating them. CDR3 loop: CASSLVGRATEAFF. CDR3 bases: TGCGCCAGCAGCTTGGTAGGCAGGGCCACTGAAGCTTTCTTT.

This clone is medium-sized (0.01 to 0.1%). The V call is TRBV7-9, the J call TRBJ2-7; D possibly corresponds to TRBD2 (5 bases). The CDR3 sequence is 13 residues long. The germline CDR1 and CDR2 sequences are SEHNR and FQNEAQ (reference sequence). Trimming took off 5 bases at V and 2 bases at J, with 10 bases between the two ends. CDR3 nucleotide sequence: TGTGCCAGCAGCCCAGGAGGAGCCTACGAGCAGTACTTC. Its protein product is CASSPGGAYEQYF.

At least ten counts were recorded for this clone. This chain links TRBV27 with TRBJ1-5; D gene ambiguous. Germline V lookup: CDR1 MNHEY, CDR2 SMNVEV (reference sequence). The V gene lost 4 bases and the J gene lost 3 bases, with 10 bases spanning the gap. This CDR3 contains 14 residues. The CDR3 DNA follows: TGTGCCAGCAGTTCCCAGACCTTCAATCAGCCCCAGCATTTT. Encoded protein: CASSSQTFNQPQHF.

At least ten counts were recorded for this clone. The chain uses TRBV28 and TRBJ2-3; perhaps TRBD2 as D (6 bases). Germline V gene sequence: CDR1 MDHEN, CDR2 SYDVKM. The CDR3 runs 16 residues. Trimming removed 6 bases at V and 0 bases at J, with 16 bases between. In DNA form, the CDR3 reads TGTGCCAGCAGAGAAGGGACTGCGACTAGCACAGATACGCAGTATTTT. Protein: CASREGTATSTDTQYF. The whole variable domain, filled in from reference TRBV28 and TRBJ2-3, reads DVKVTQSSRYLVKRTGEKVFLECVQDMDHENMFWYRQDPGLGLRLIYFSYDVKMKEKGDIPEGYSVSREKKERFSLILESASTNQTSMYLCASREGTATSTDTQYFGPGTRLTVL.

Many counts were recorded for this clone. The chain links TRBV6-6 to TRBJ2-1; 9 bases align to TRBD2. CDR1 and CDR2 (germline): MNHNY, SVGAGI (reference sequence). The CDR3 runs to 17 residues. The V segment lost 6 bases and the J segment 5 bases; nucleotides outside the gene matches: 14. CDR3 sequence (DNA): TGTGCCAGCAGATTCGTCCCGGGACTAGCCGGTAACAATGAGCAGTTCTTC. The encoded protein is CASRFVPGLAGNNEQFF.

V usage is TRBV20-1 and J usage is TRBJ1-4; D call uncertain. CDR3 size: 13 residues. V was trimmed by 2 bases and J by 2 bases, leaving 6 bases between them. Germline V lookup: CDR1 DFQATT, CDR2 SNEGSKA (reference sequence). Here the CDR3 reads CSARRPTNEKLFF. In DNA, the CDR3 is TGCAGTGCTAGACGCCCGACTAATGAAAAACTGTTTTTT.

There are a few counts of this clone. V is TRBV29-1 and J is TRBJ2-5, with 11 bases fitting TRBD2. The junction had 8 bases not matched to a gene; V was cut back by 6 bases and J by 2 bases. Germline V CDR1 and CDR2: SQVTM, ANQGSEA. This CDR3 is built from 15 residues. This CDR3 reads CSVLGLAGFQETQYF. The CDR3 nucleotides are TGCAGCGTATTAGGACTAGCGGGCTTTCAAGAGACCCAGTACTTC.

The chain joins TRBV5-1 to TRBJ2-1; D gene ambiguous. V lost 5 bases, J lost 9 bases, and 21 bases lay in between. The length of the CDR3 is 15 residues. Per germline, CDR1 SGHRS and CDR2 YFSETQ. DNA of the CDR3: TGCGCCAGCAGTGTGTGGGCTCCCCCTTTGAGTGAGCAGTTCTTC. Protein sequence: CASSVWAPPLSEQFF. Full variable domain (remainder filled in from reference TRBV5-1 and TRBJ2-1): KAGVTQTPRYLIKTRGQQVTLSCSPISGHRSVSWYQQTPGQGLQFLFEYFSETQRNKGNFPGRFSGRQFSNSRSEMNVSTLELGDSALYLCASSVWAPPLSEQFFGPGTRLTVL.

Ten or more counts support this clone. The V gene is TRBV5-1, the J gene TRBJ2-7; D not certain. CDR3 length: 15 residues. Trimming cost V 1 base and J 2 bases, with 13 bases left between them. Germline V gene data show CDR1 as SGHRS and CDR2 as YFSETQ. The CDR3 loop reads CASSLSHHATYEQYF. The CDR3 bases are TGCGCCAGCAGCTTGAGTCACCACGCAACCTACGAGCAGTACTTC. The full variable domain, in which reference TRBV5-1 and TRBJ2-7 provide the parts outside the CDR3, is KAGVTQTPRYLIKTRGQQVTLSCSPISGHRSVSWYQQTPGQGLQFLFEYFSETQRNKGNFPGRFSGRQFSNSRSEMNVSTLELGDSALYLCASSLSHHATYEQYFGPGTRLTVT.

This clone was found a few times. One end of the junction fails to match germline, which may point to a read error. The genes are TRBV12-5 and TRBJ2-2, with 10 bases matching TRBD2. The CDR3 totals 16 residues. Germline V CDR1 and CDR2: LGHNT, FRNRAP. CDR3 amino acids: CASALALAGSTGELLF. The DNA for the CDR3 is TGTGCTAGTGCTTTGGCACTAGCGGGGTCCACCGGGGAGCTGCTTTTT.

A remark on this clone: A read error may explain this, as a much larger clone is one base away. This rearrangement joins TRBV5-1 to TRBJ2-3, with 11 bases aligning to TRBD2. Per the germline V gene, CDR1 is SGHRS and CDR2 is YFSETQ. The CDR3 consists of 16 residues. CDR3 protein: CSSSLGTSGDTDTQYF. CDR3 coding DNA: TGCTCCAGCAGCCTGGGGACTAGCGGAGACACAGATACGCAGTATTTT.

In this sample, this clone turned up many times. The chain recombines TRBV20-1 with TRBJ2-1; 7 positions agree with TRBD1. CDR1 and CDR2 from the germline V gene are DFQATT and SNEGSKA (reference sequence). Germline trimming cut 4 bases from V and 3 bases from J; bases unmatched to any gene: 12. This CDR3 is 16 amino acids long. CDR3 coding DNA: TGCAGTGCTACCCCCATGGACAGGATCGTCTACAATGAGCAGTTCTTC. Translated, it gives CSATPMDRIVYNEQFF.

The sample holds many counts of this clone. The chain is built from TRBV30 and TRBJ2-3; no definite D call. V dropped 2 bases and J dropped 1 base, with 7 bases sitting between them. The CDR3 length is 13 residues. The germline gives CDR1 GTSNPN, CDR2 SVGIG (reference sequence). CDR3 region: CAWSLSRTDTQYF. CDR3 DNA: TGTGCCTGGAGTCTAAGCCGCACAGATACGCAGTATTTT.

This clone was detected many times. This could be a read error, since a much larger clone is one nucleotide away. The chain combines TRBV13 with TRBJ1-6, with D possibly TRBD1 on 6 matching bases. CDR1 PRHDT and CDR2 FYEKMQ come from the germline V gene (reference sequence). The CDR3 covers 18 residues. V dropped 6 bases and J dropped 8 bases, with 26 bases sitting between them. The CDR3 region has the DNA TGTGCCAGCAGTCAGTCACAGGGCCGGCCCTTAGTCTATTCACCCCTCCACTTT. Amino acid sequence: CASSQSQGRPLVYSPLHF.

This clone has a handful of counts. The chain joins TRBV6-1 to TRBJ2-2; D is unresolved. The length of the CDR3 is 12 residues. CDR1 is MNHNS and CDR2 is SASEGT in the germline V gene. Between the trimmed V and J ends, which lost 5 bases and 6 bases, there was a span of 7 bases. The CDR3 reads CASSLNSGELFF. The DNA for the CDR3 is TGTGCCAGCAGTCTCAATTCCGGGGAGCTGTTTTTT.

In its sample, this clone was seen many times. This rearrangement joins TRBV11-2 to TRBJ2-3; no clear D gene. The CDR3 loop spans 12 amino acids. V shed 8 bases and J shed 0 bases, with 6 bases lying between them. Germline CDR1 reads SGHAT; CDR2 reads FQNNGV. In DNA form, the CDR3 reads TGTGCCAGCGGGTTCAGCACAGATACGCAGTATTTT. This gives the protein CASGFSTDTQYF. The variable domain in full, with the rest retrieved from reference TRBV11-2 and TRBJ2-3, is EAGVAQSPRYKIIEKRQSVAFWCNPISGHATLYWYQQILGQGPKLLIQFQNNGVVDDSQLPKDRFSAERLKGVDSTLKIQPAKLEDSAVYLCASGFSTDTQYFGPGTRLTVL.

This clone occurred many times. The chain employs TRBV7-3 and TRBJ2-5, with D perhaps TRBD1 or TRBD2 (5 bases each). This CDR3 spans 14 amino acids. Germline V gene lookup returns CDR1 SGHTA and CDR2 FQGTGA. V dropped 1 base and J dropped 5 bases, with 11 bases sitting between them. Written as DNA, the CDR3 is TGTGCCAGCAGCTTAAAGGGACGAGGGGAGACCCAGTACTTC. Protein product: CASSLKGRGETQYF.

This clone appeared many times. The chain recombines TRBV5-1 with TRBJ1-6, with D hard to call. Trimming took 4 bases from V and 7 from J, leaving 12 bases between them. The CDR3 sequence is 14 residues long. The germline gives CDR1 SGHRS, CDR2 YFSETQ. The CDR3 nucleotides are TGCGCCAGCAGCCCGGGATTTGAGAATTCACCCCTCCACTTT. Residues: CASSPGFENSPLHF.

This clone has a count of ten or more. The chain uses TRBV19 and TRBJ2-5; 9 bases line up with TRBD2. From germline, CDR1 is LNHDA and CDR2 SQIVND (reference sequence). The trim removed 1 base at V and 3 bases at J, leaving 6 bases unmatched. This CDR3 contains 16 residues. The CDR3 region is CASSIVKVAGEETQYF. The CDR3 coding sequence is TGTGCCAGTAGTATAGTTAAGGTAGCGGGAGAAGAGACCCAGTACTTC. Based on the CDR3 plus reference TRBV19 and TRBJ2-5, the full variable domain is DGGITQSPKYLFRKEGQNVTLSCEQNLNHDAMYWYRQDPGQGLRLIYYSQIVNDFQKGDIAEGYSVSREKKESFPLTVTSAQKNPTAFYLCASSIVKVAGEETQYFGPGTRLLVL.

This clone was seen a few times. Mismatch with germline at one junction end may stem from a read error. The V and J genes are TRBV19 and TRBJ2-7; 8 bases match TRBD2. Germline V gives CDR1 LNHDA, CDR2 SQIVND (reference sequence). The CDR3 contains 14 residues. The CDR3 coding sequence is TGTGCCAGTAGTTCAAGCGGGAGTGCCTACGAGCAGTACTTT. It codes for CASSSSGSAYEQYF.

At least ten counts were recorded for this clone. The chain employs TRBV7-9 and TRBJ2-2; tentative D call: TRBD1 (6 bases). Between the trimmed V and J ends, which lost 5 bases and 1 base, there was a span of 23 bases. CDR3 length: 19 residues. Germline CDR1 is SEHNR and CDR2 is FQNEAQ (reference sequence). CDR3 sequence (DNA): TGTGCCAGCAGCGAGAACCTAACCTACAGGGTAGGGAACACCGGGGAGCTGTTTTTT. Protein sequence: CASSENLTYRVGNTGELFF.

In its sample, this clone ranks as medium-sized. V is TRBV6-1 and J is TRBJ2-7, with D perhaps matching TRBD2 (6 bases). Germline CDR1 MNHNS, CDR2 SASEGT. The CDR3 sequence is 15 residues long. With 6 bases removed from V and 0 bases from J, the gap between germline ends came to 15 bases. CDR3 nucleotides: TGTGCCAGCAGGACCCCGGGCGGGAACTCCTACGAGCAGTACTTC. Its protein is CASRTPGGNSYEQYF.